These 5 T cell receptor beta chains share one sample of origin, sequenced in a study of T cells after posttransplantation cyclophosphamide. A marrow graft followed busulfan-fludarabine conditioning, with cyclophosphamide on days +3 and +4. Only in-frame clones appear in the TCRdb table, and some are missing; sequencing was by immunoSEQ multiplex PCR. Seen here are around 7,100 clones, approximately 70% observed once, and the top ten hold approximately 20%. Sequencing was performed on PBMCs, taken roughly 45 months after allogeneic stem cell transplant with posttransplant cyclophosphamide. The receptors shown here come from a male patient aged 25-45 years who received an allogeneic stem cell transplant from a related donor, was CMV-positive, and had acute GVHD only. Some of the T cells may derive from the graft donor.

DNA for the CDR3: TGTGCCAGCAGCCAAGATCAAAGCGGGGGGGTGGGGTGGCAAGAGACCCAGTACTTC. Translated: CASSQDQSGGVGWQETQYF. The genes are TRBV4-2 and TRBJ2-5, with TRBD2 matching over 10 bases. Trimming removed 0 bases from V and 2 bases from J; junction bases left unmatched: 12. Germline V gene sequence: CDR1 LGHNA, CDR2 YNFKEQ. The CDR3 contains 19 residues.

The rearrangement links TRBV12-5 to TRBJ2-7; 9 bases are a match to TRBD1. The V segment lost 8 bases and the J segment 0 bases; nucleotides outside the gene matches: 2. The germline gives CDR1 LGHNT, CDR2 FRNRAP. The CDR3 has 13 amino acids. The CDR3 sequence: CASRTGASYEQYF. In DNA, the CDR3 is TGTGCTAGTAGGACAGGGGCCTCCTACGAGCAGTACTTC.

This clone is classed as medium-sized (0.01 to 0.1%). This chain joins TRBV6-5 and TRBJ1-6; D is perhaps TRBD1 (5 bases). Germline CDR1 is MNHEY and CDR2 is SVGAGI. The CDR3 consists of 14 residues. Trimming shortened V by 2 bases and J by 10 bases, and 12 bases separated the two germline ends. The CDR3, as DNA: TGTGCCAGCAGTTACGAACAGGCGCTCTCACCCCTCCACTTT. Translation: CASSYEQALSPLHF.

CDR3 loop: CASSARTGNTEAFF. The CDR3 DNA follows: TGCGCCAGCAGCGCGAGGACAGGAAACACTGAAGCTTTCTTT. The chain carries TRBV4-1 and TRBJ1-1; 7 positions match TRBD1. The CDR3 extends over 14 amino acids. J was trimmed by 2 bases and V by 5 bases; bases with no gene match: 5. CDR1 is MGHRA, CDR2 YSYEKL, per germline.

This clone showed up just once. The rearrangement uses TRBV4-1 and TRBJ1-5; D is perhaps TRBD1 (6 bases). Germline V lookup: CDR1 MGHRA, CDR2 YSYEKL. The CDR3 is 15 residues long. The ends were cut back, 2 bases at V and 5 bases at J, with 13 bases in the middle. CDR3 sequence: CASSQWWEGDQPQHF. CDR3 DNA: TGCGCCAGCAGCCAATGGTGGGAGGGGGATCAGCCCCAGCATTTT.